The 32 T cell receptor beta chains below all came from one sample that was sequenced in a study of regulatory T cells in long-lasting Graves disease. Construction of the TCR beta libraries employed iRepertoire HTBI primers in conjunction with Arm-PCR of CDR3 regions. MiXCR, applied by TCRdb to the multiplex PCR reads, yields one record per CDR3 protein. In the table there are 550,000 to 650,000 distinct CDR3 sequences, roughly 16% of which are singletons. Time point given: newly diagnosed GD, antithyroid drugs for less than 3 months. From RNA extracted from PBMCs, the TCR library was made. The sample was also reused in another study, on T cells in Graves' hyperthyroidism and ophthalmopathy.

The input for sequencing was peripheral blood mononuclear cells (PBMCs), taken at new diagnosis, from a patient treated with antithyroid drugs. Every receptor here comes from a man aged 18 to 29 with Graves disease.

The rearrangement links TRBV6-1 to TRBJ2-1, with 7 bases identical to TRBD1. The trim removed 7 bases at V and 7 bases at J, leaving 13 bases unmatched. The germline CDR1 and CDR2 sequences are MNHNS and SASEGT. This CDR3 region has 15 residues. The CDR3 bases are TGTGCCAGCAACCTCTTAAAGGGCAGGGGGAATGAGCAGTTCTTC. Its protein product is CASNLLKGRGNEQFF.

This chain connects TRBV19 to TRBJ2-3; 9 bases match TRBD2. J gave up 4 bases and V 3 bases, and 8 bases lay outside the gene matches. Germline V gene data show CDR1 as LNHDA and CDR2 as SQIVND (reference sequence). The CDR3 extends over 16 amino acids. CDR3 sequence reads: CASSILGGLAPDTQYF. The DNA for the CDR3 is TGTGCCAGTAGTATCCTTGGGGGACTAGCTCCAGATACGCAGTATTTT.

This clonotype came up a few times. Since a much larger clone is just one base distant, this may be a read error. Since no conserved phenylalanine or tryptophan closes the CDR3, a read error is the likely cause. In DNA, the CDR3 is TGTGCCAGCAGTTTATCGGCGGGGTCGTACACTGAAGCTTTCCTT. Protein sequence: CASSLSAGSYTEAFL. The chain carries TRBV27 and TRBJ1-1; D is unclear. In germline, CDR1 is MNHEY, CDR2 SMNVEV (reference sequence). There are 15 residues in the CDR3. V was pared by 0 bases and J by 3 bases, with 11 bases between.

This clonotype was counted ten times or more. The V call is TRBV7-8, the J call TRBJ1-1; no reliable D call. CDR3 length: 16 residues. Trimming shortened V by 1 base and J by 0 bases, and 12 bases separated the two germline ends. Germline lookup yields CDR1 SGHVS and CDR2 FQNEAQ. The chain's CDR3 is CASSLEAEVMNTEAFF. The CDR3 bases are TGTGCCAGCAGCTTAGAGGCTGAAGTCATGAACACTGAAGCTTTCTTT.

The chain employs TRBV6-1 and TRBJ1-5, with unresolved D. The CDR3 covers 13 residues. CDR1 and CDR2 from the germline V gene are MNHNS and SASEGT. V lost 7 bases to trimming and J lost 2 bases, with 9 bases between them. The CDR3 reads CASMAWGNQPQHF. The CDR3 nucleotides are TGTGCCAGCATGGCATGGGGCAATCAGCCCCAGCATTTT.

The V gene is TRBV12-3 or TRBV12-4, the J gene TRBJ2-1, with TRBD2 matching 10 bases. This CDR3 region has 17 residues. Losses at the gene ends were 6 bases for V and 1 base for J; bases not matched to a gene: 9. The CDR3 protein is CASSVGASGRSYNEQFF. The DNA for the CDR3 is TGTGCCAGCAGCGTAGGGGCTAGCGGGAGATCCTACAATGAGCAGTTCTTC.

This clonotype was seen a handful of times. V usage is TRBV20-1 and J usage is TRBJ2-7; 11 bases are shared with TRBD1. CDR3 length: 14 residues. Losses at the gene ends were 5 bases for V and 5 bases for J; bases not matched to a gene: 8. Looked up from germline, CDR1 is DFQATT and CDR2 is SNEGSKA (reference sequence). Here the CDR3 DNA reads TGCAGTGCTCGGACCGGGACAGGGGGAAACGAGCAGTACTTC. It specifies CSARTGTGGNEQYF.

This clonotype was detected a few times. The chain combines TRBV7-3 with TRBJ2-1; either TRBD1 or TRBD2 may supply D (5 bases each). The V and J ends lost 0 bases and 2 bases respectively, with 8 bases between them. This CDR3 spans 15 amino acids. From germline, CDR1 is SGHTA and CDR2 FQGTGA. The CDR3 loop is CASSLTRDPYNEQFF. The CDR3 DNA sequence: TGTGCCAGCAGCTTAACCAGGGACCCCTACAATGAGCAGTTCTTC. Drawing the rest from reference TRBV7-3 and TRBJ2-1, the complete variable domain is GAGVSQTPSNKVTEKGKYVELRCDPISGHTALYWYRQSLGQGPEFLIYFQGTGAADDSGLPNDRFFAVRPEGSVSTLKIQRTERGDSAVYLCASSLTRDPYNEQFFGPGTRLTVL.

This clonotype came up a few times. This chain links TRBV14 with TRBJ2-5; D is unresolved. The CDR3 consists of 13 residues. Germline-derived CDR1 and CDR2 are SGHDN and FVKESK. Trimming cost V 0 bases and J 3 bases, with 5 bases left between them. Written as DNA, the CDR3 is TGTGCCAGCAGCCAAGATACCGAAGAGACCCAGTACTTC. Translation: CASSQDTEETQYF.

A few counts support this clonotype. A much bigger clone sits one base away, suggesting this may be a read error. The V and J genes are TRBV6-1 and TRBJ1-2; a weak D match, TRBD1 (6 bases). This CDR3 is 13 amino acids long. Germline V gene sequence: CDR1 MNHNS, CDR2 SASEGT. Trimming cost V 6 bases and J 4 bases, with 12 bases left between them. Here the CDR3 reads CASSLGTLYGYTF. In DNA form, the CDR3 reads TGTGCCAGCAGCCTAGGGACACTCTATGGCTACACCTTC.

The gene calls are TRBV19 and TRBJ2-5; D might be TRBD1 (7 bases). V lost 6 bases to trimming and J lost 6 bases, with 14 bases between them. Germline V gene data show CDR1 as LNHDA and CDR2 as SQIVND (reference sequence). This CDR3 has 13 amino acids. The CDR3 sequence is CASRPGGGQTQYF. CDR3 bases: TGTGCCAGTAGACCAGGGGGAGGACAGACCCAGTACTTC.

This clonotype was seen more than once but under ten times. The chain carries TRBV27 and TRBJ1-4; 8 nucleotides align to TRBD1. V was clipped by 0 bases and J by 10 bases; unmatched bases: 4. The CDR3 sequence is 14 residues long. Germline loops: CDR1 MNHEY, CDR2 SMNVEV (reference sequence). CDR3 region: CASSLSPGGGKLFF. The CDR3 DNA is TGTGCCAGCAGTTTATCGCCAGGGGGCGGAAAACTGTTTTTT. Based on the CDR3 plus reference TRBV27 and TRBJ1-4, the full variable domain is EAQVTQNPRYLITVTGKKLTVTCSQNMNHEYMSWYRQDPGLGLRQIYYSMNVEVTDKGDVPEGYKVSRKEKRNFPLILESPSPNQTSLYFCASSLSPGGGKLFFGSGTQLSVL.

This clonotype was counted only a few times. The V gene is TRBV11-2, the J gene TRBJ2-4, with no clear D. Trimming took off 1 base at V and 6 bases at J, with 10 bases between the two ends. Germline assignment: CDR1 SGHAT and CDR2 FQNNGV. The CDR3 runs 14 residues. The CDR3 loop reads CASSLGGAGNIQYF. In DNA, the CDR3 is TGTGCCAGCAGCTTAGGGGGTGCCGGAAACATTCAGTACTTC.

This chain links TRBV19 with TRBJ2-1; 11 bases map to TRBD2. Looked up from germline, CDR1 is LNHDA and CDR2 is SQIVND (reference sequence). The V gene end was trimmed by 5 bases and the J gene end by 5 bases; junction bases not matched to a gene: 11. CDR3 length: 17 residues. CDR3 region: CASSQFKLAGVDNEQFF. Here the CDR3 DNA reads TGTGCCAGTAGTCAATTTAAACTAGCGGGAGTTGACAATGAGCAGTTCTTC.

This clonotype has just a few counts. The genes are TRBV30 and TRBJ1-3; no clear D gene. The germline CDR1 and CDR2 sequences are GTSNPN and SVGIG (reference sequence). Deletions cut 1 base from V and 2 bases from J, with 6 bases between. The CDR3 has 13 amino acids. The chain's CDR3 is CAWSELAGNTIYF. The CDR3 DNA reads TGTGCCTGGAGTGAGTTAGCTGGAAACACCATATATTTT. The variable domain in full, with the rest retrieved from reference TRBV30 and TRBJ1-3, is SQTIHQWPATLVQPVGSPLSLECTVEGTSNPNLYWYRQAAGRGLQLLFYSVGIGQISSEVPQNLSASRPQDRQFILSSKKLLLSDSGFYLCAWSELAGNTIYFGEGSWLTVV.

This clonotype has only a few counts. This chain links TRBV20-1 with TRBJ1-5; 8 bases align to TRBD1. The J segment lost 1 base and the V segment lost 2 bases, leaving 1 base of the junction unmatched. The CDR3 length is 14 residues. Per the germline V gene, CDR1 is DFQATT and CDR2 is SNEGSKA (reference sequence). The CDR3 DNA follows: TGCAGTGCTAGACACAGGGGGAGCAATCAGCCCCAGCATTTT. Translating gives CSARHRGSNQPQHF.

On this clonotype itself: A much larger clonotype is one base distant, so this may be a read error. The V call is TRBV7-2, the J call TRBJ2-7, with TRBD2 identical over 9 bases. The CDR3 consists of 15 residues. Germline V CDR1 and CDR2: SGHTA, FQGNSA. The V gene end was trimmed by 5 bases and the J gene end by 4 bases; junction bases not matched to a gene: 9. In DNA, the CDR3 is TGTGCCAGCAGCCCTTCACGAGCGGGAGGTTACGAGCAGTACTTC. Translated: CASSPSRAGGYEQYF.

This clonotype was detected only a few times. The CDR3 DNA reads TGCGCCAGCAGCCTGGGACAGGGTAGAGGCGATGAGCAGTTCTTC. This sequence encodes CASSLGQGRGDEQFF. The genes are TRBV4-1 and TRBJ2-1; TRBD1 matches at 9 bases. Germline V CDR1 and CDR2: MGHRA, YSYEKL. This CDR3 is built from 15 residues. J lost 8 bases, V lost 4 bases, and 9 bases had no gene match.

This clonotype was observed at least ten times. This chain joins TRBV20-1 and TRBJ2-2; TRBD2 matches at 9 bases. The CDR3 covers 16 residues. Germline CDR1 is DFQATT and CDR2 is SNEGSKA (reference sequence). Trimming took 6 bases from V and 4 from J; bases not matched to a gene: 12. The CDR3 DNA reads TGCAGTGCCCTACAGGTGGCTAGCGGGACCACCGGGGAGCTGTTTTTT. Residues: CSALQVASGTTGELFF.

The chain couples TRBV12-3 or TRBV12-4 to TRBJ1-6; perhaps TRBD1 as D (5 bases). The CDR3 is 12 residues long. With 5 bases removed from V and 8 bases from J, the gap between germline ends came to 7 bases. CDR3 in amino acids: CASSRGDSPLHF. Written as DNA, the CDR3 is TGTGCCAGCAGTAGGGGAGATTCACCCCTCCACTTT.

This clonotype has ten or more counts. The CDR3 region has the DNA TGCAGCGTCTTGGGACAAGGCTCTGGCTACACCTTC. Protein: CSVLGQGSGYTF. The chain joins TRBV29-1 to TRBJ1-2; a possible D gene is TRBD1 (6 bases). Per germline, CDR1 SQVTM and CDR2 ANQGSEA. Deletions cut 6 bases from V and 7 bases from J, with 15 bases between. The CDR3 runs to 12 residues.

As regards this clonotype: This may stem from a read error, because a much larger clone lies one nucleotide away. This chain joins TRBV11-2 and TRBJ2-3, with 9 nucleotides matching TRBD1. The CDR3 totals 14 residues. The germline CDR1 and CDR2 sequences are SGHAT and FQNNGV. The CDR3 region has the DNA TGTGTCAGCAGTCGGACAGGGGGCACAGATACGCAGTATTTT. Residues: CVSSRTGGTDTQYF.

This clonotype was seen ten or more times. This chain connects TRBV2 to TRBJ2-1; 9 nucleotides match TRBD2. The CDR3 loop spans 19 amino acids. Trimming at V came to 7 bases and at J to 4 bases, leaving 20 bases not matched to a gene. Germline V gives CDR1 SNHLY, CDR2 FYNNEI. The CDR3 DNA reads TGTGCCAGCACGACCTTATGGGGAGCTAGCGGGGACCAATACAATGAGCAGTTCTTC. This encodes CASTTLWGASGDQYNEQFF.

Ten or more counts support this clonotype. This chain links TRBV2 with TRBJ2-5, with 11 bases matching TRBD2. CDR3 length equals 15 residues. Losses at the gene ends were 4 bases for V and 3 bases for J; bases not matched to a gene: 4. Germline V gene lookup returns CDR1 SNHLY and CDR2 FYNNEI. The CDR3 sequence: CASSVNSGREETQYF. Written as DNA, the CDR3 is TGTGCCAGCAGTGTAAATAGCGGGAGGGAAGAGACCCAGTACTTC.

This clonotype has a handful of counts. The chain joins TRBV20-1 to TRBJ2-1; 8 bases fit TRBD2. The CDR3 totals 15 residues. Germline-derived CDR1 and CDR2 are DFQATT and SNEGSKA (reference sequence). V dropped 1 base and J dropped 9; count of bases not matched to a gene: 11. The CDR3 DNA follows: TGCAGTGCTAGAGGCGGGACGGGAGGGCCTCTTGAGCAGTTCTTC. This gives the protein CSARGGTGGPLEQFF.

The rearrangement links TRBV14 to TRBJ2-7, with TRBD1 identical over 7 bases. Germline assignment: CDR1 SGHDN and CDR2 FVKESK. The CDR3 is made up of 19 amino acids. J lost 0 bases, V lost 4 bases, and 18 bases had no gene match. This CDR3 reads CASSLRDSDGVRSSYEQYF. The CDR3 DNA is TGTGCCAGCAGCCTCCGGGACAGCGATGGGGTGAGGAGCTCCTACGAGCAGTACTTC.

In this sample, this clonotype turned up many times. This chain links TRBV2 with TRBJ1-2; 7 positions agree with TRBD1. The CDR3 loop spans 14 amino acids. Looked up from germline, CDR1 is SNHLY and CDR2 is FYNNEI. V dropped 4 bases and J dropped 4; count of bases not matched to a gene: 6. The CDR3 sequence is CASSAGTALYGYTF. The CDR3 DNA follows: TGTGCCAGCAGTGCAGGGACAGCGCTCTATGGCTACACCTTC.

This clonotype was seen more than once but under ten times. This chain joins TRBV2 and TRBJ1-6; 7 bases agree with TRBD1. The CDR3 has 16 amino acids. In germline, CDR1 is SNHLY, CDR2 FYNNEI. J was trimmed by 10 bases and V by 5 bases; bases with no gene match: 14. The CDR3 loop reads CASSITRQGPGSPLHF. The CDR3 DNA reads TGTGCCAGCAGTATAACCCGACAGGGTCCCGGGTCACCCCTCCACTTT.

The chain joins TRBV7-3 to TRBJ2-1; 10 positions agree with TRBD2. This CDR3 contains 16 residues. Germline-derived CDR1 and CDR2 are SGHTA and FQGTGA. J was trimmed by 7 bases and V by 2 bases; bases with no gene match: 8. The CDR3: CASSLDGLAGVNEQFF. DNA of the CDR3: TGTGCCAGCAGCTTAGATGGGCTAGCGGGAGTTAATGAGCAGTTCTTC.

The genes are TRBV13 and TRBJ2-5; D may match TRBD1 or TRBD2 (5 bases each). The germline CDR1 and CDR2 sequences are PRHDT and FYEKMQ (reference sequence). V shed 5 bases and J shed 4 bases, with 17 bases lying between them. The CDR3 runs to 15 residues. The CDR3 sequence: CASSPRVIGGETQYF. The CDR3 DNA is TGTGCCAGCAGCCCCCGGGTCATTGGGGGAGAGACCCAGTACTTC. The full variable domain, with the rest looked up from reference TRBV13 and TRBJ2-5, is AAGVIQSPRHLIKEKRETATLKCYPIPRHDTVYWYQQGPGQDPQFLISFYEKMQSDKGSIPDRFSAQQFSDYHSELNMSSLELGDSALYFCASSPRVIGGETQYFGPGTRLLVL.

This clonotype showed up just a few times. The rearrangement uses TRBV29-1 and TRBJ2-7; 9 bases match TRBD1. The CDR3 runs to 15 residues. CDR1 and CDR2 (germline): SQVTM, ANQGSEA. J lost 0 bases, V lost 5 bases, and 8 bases had no gene match. CDR3 sequence (DNA): TGCAGCGTTAAGCCCGGGACAGGGAACTCCTACGAGCAGTACTTC. This codes for CSVKPGTGNSYEQYF.

This clonotype was seen only a few times. The genes are TRBV10-3 and TRBJ2-7, with 7 positions matching TRBD1. Germline trimming cut 7 bases from V and 7 bases from J; bases unmatched to any gene: 7. Germline CDR1 is ENHRY and CDR2 is SYGVKD. The CDR3 is 12 amino acids. Written as DNA, the CDR3 is TGTGCCATCAACGACAGGGAAGGGGAGCAGTACTTC. This translates into CAINDREGEQYF.